What follows describes a single T cell receptor beta chain. Its matching antigen is unknown. The V end was cut by 3 bases, the J end by 0 bases, with 8 bases between. The CDR3 is 15 residues long. CDR1 LGHNA and CDR2 YSLEER come from the germline V gene. Time point of the sample: newly diagnosed GD, antithyroid drugs for less than 3 months. After RNA was extracted from PBMCs, the TCR library was made from it. Sequencing libraries for TCR beta were prepared with iRepertoire HTBI primers and Arm-PCR of CDR3 regions. MiXCR, run by TCRdb on the multiplex PCR reads, gives a single entry per CDR3 protein. The sample lists approximately 350,000 distinct CDR3 sequences; over 9.5% were seen once. This sample is part of a study of regulatory T cells in long-lasting Graves disease. Study conclusions and caveats: Patients with persistent disease showed a bias toward TRBV28, TRBJ1-2 and TRBJ2-5.

The data also belong to a second study, concerning T cells in Graves' hyperthyroidism and ophthalmopathy. That investigation notes: HTBI primers drove first-round RT-PCR of the TCR CDR3. Ophthalmopathy was distinguished from stable hyperthyroidism by 13 V-J signatures.

The source is a young woman with Graves disease. This chain connects TRBV4-3 to TRBJ1-4; D is uncertain. The sequenced sample was peripheral blood mononuclear cells (PBMCs), obtained at new diagnosis, from a patient treated with antithyroid drugs. This chain's CDR3 is CASSHGPATNEKLFF. The DNA of the CDR3 is TGCGCCAGCAGCCACGGTCCTGCAACTAATGAAAAACTGTTTTTT.